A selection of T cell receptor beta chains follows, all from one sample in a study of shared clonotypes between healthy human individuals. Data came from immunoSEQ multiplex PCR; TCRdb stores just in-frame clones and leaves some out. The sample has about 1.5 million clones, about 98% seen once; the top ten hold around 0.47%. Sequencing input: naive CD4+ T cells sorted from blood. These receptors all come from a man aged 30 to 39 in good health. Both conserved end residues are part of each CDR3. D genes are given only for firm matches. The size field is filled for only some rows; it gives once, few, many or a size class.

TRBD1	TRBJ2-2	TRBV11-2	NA	CASRPPGQGSPGELFF	TGTGCCAGCAGACCCCCGGGACAGGGTTCCCCCGGGGAGCTGTTTTTT
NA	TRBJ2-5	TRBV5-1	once	CASSSMETQYF	TGCGCCAGCAGCTCTATGGAGACCCAGTACTTC
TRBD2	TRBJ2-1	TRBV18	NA	CASSIRLAGVGSYNEQFF	TGTGCCAGCTCAATTAGACTAGCGGGAGTGGGATCCTACAATGAGCAGTTCTTC
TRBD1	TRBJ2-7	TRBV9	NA	CASSPRQGIGYEQYF	TGTGCCAGCAGCCCCCGACAGGGGATAGGGTACGAGCAGTACTTC
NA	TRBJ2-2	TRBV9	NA	CASSVVLGELFF	TGTGCCAGCAGCGTAGTCCTGGGGGAGCTGTTTTTT
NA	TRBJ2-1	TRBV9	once	CASSVAHRVDGEQFF	TGTGCCAGCAGCGTAGCGCACCGGGTCGACGGTGAGCAGTTCTTC
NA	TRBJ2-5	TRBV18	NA	CASSPTTGQETQYF	TGTGCCAGCTCACCAACGACAGGACAAGAGACCCAGTACTTC
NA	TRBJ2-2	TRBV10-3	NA	CAIGWTAAELFF	TGTGCCATCGGTTGGACCGCCGCGGAGCTGTTTTTT
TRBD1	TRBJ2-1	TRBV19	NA	CASSSRDRGFSNEQFF	TGTGCCAGTAGTAGCCGGGACAGGGGGTTTAGCAATGAGCAGTTCTTC
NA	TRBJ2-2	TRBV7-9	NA	CASSQSGGTSTGELFF	TGTGCCAGCAGCCAATCCGGAGGGACTTCAACCGGGGAGCTGTTTTTT
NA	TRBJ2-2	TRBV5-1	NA	CASSWLPGPNTGELFF	TGCGCCAGCAGCTGGTTGCCGGGCCCGAACACCGGGGAGCTGTTTTTT
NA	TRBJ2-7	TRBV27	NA	CASRPGRTDEQYF	TGTGCCAGCAGACCGGGACGGACGGACGAGCAGTACTTC
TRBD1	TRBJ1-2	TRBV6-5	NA	CASSYDGQGAYGYTF	TGTGCCAGCAGTTACGACGGACAGGGCGCCTATGGCTACACCTTC
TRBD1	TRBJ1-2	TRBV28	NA	CATRQGLYGYTF	TGTGCCACCAGACAGGGCCTCTATGGCTACACCTTC
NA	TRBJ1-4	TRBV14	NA	CASSHSRRQIEKLFF	TGTGCCAGCAGCCATTCAAGGCGGCAGATTGAAAAACTGTTTTTT
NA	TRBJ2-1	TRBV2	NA	CASSEGRGLNNEQFF	TGTGCCAGCAGTGAAGGTAGAGGGCTAAACAATGAGCAGTTCTTC
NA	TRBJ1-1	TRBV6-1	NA	CASSVTHAAAPSNTEAFF	TGTGCCAGCAGTGTCACACACGCGGCGGCTCCTTCGAACACTGAAGCTTTCTTT
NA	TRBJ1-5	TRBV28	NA	CASSLDTGSNQPQHF	TGTGCCAGCAGTTTAGACACGGGTAGCAATCAGCCCCAGCATTTT
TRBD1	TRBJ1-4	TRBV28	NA	CASSAGGAANEKLFF	TGTGCCAGCAGTGCAGGGGGCGCCGCCAATGAAAAACTGTTTTTT
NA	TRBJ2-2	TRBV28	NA	CASSPRVDRYYTGELFF	TGTGCCAGCAGCCCCAGGGTAGACAGGTACTACACCGGGGAGCTGTTTTTT
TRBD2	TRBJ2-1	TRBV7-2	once	CASSPRTSGIFFNEQFF	TGTGCCAGCAGCCCCCGGACTAGCGGGATTTTTTTCAATGAGCAGTTCTTC
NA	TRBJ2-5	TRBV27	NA	CASTHLPGETQYF	TGTGCCAGCACCCATCTTCCGGGAGAGACCCAGTACTTC
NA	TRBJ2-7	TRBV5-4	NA	CASSLIVGEQYF	TGTGCCAGCAGCCTCATAGTCGGCGAGCAGTACTTC
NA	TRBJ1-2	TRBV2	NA	CASSEVRGANYGYTF	TGTGCCAGCAGTGAAGTCCGCGGAGCTAACTATGGCTACACCTTC
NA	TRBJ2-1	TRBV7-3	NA	CASSLTQASRYEQFF	TGTGCCAGCAGCTTAACGCAGGCAAGTAGGTATGAGCAGTTCTTC
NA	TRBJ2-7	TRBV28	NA	CASSFYSDEQYF	TGTGCCAGCAGTTTTTACAGTGACGAGCAGTACTTC
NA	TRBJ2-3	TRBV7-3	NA	CASSSQTSGDTQYF	TGTGCCAGCAGCAGCCAGACTAGTGGAGATACGCAGTATTTT
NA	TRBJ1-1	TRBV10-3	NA	CAIRGQNTEAFF	TGTGCCATCAGAGGTCAGAACACTGAAGCTTTCTTT
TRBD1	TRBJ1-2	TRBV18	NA	CASSRPGQGAYGYTF	TGTGCCAGCTCGCGCCCGGGACAGGGGGCCTATGGCTACACCTTC
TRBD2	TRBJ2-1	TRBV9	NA	CASSVGQLTSGIWNEQFF	TGTGCCAGCAGCGTAGGGCAGCTTACTAGCGGGATTTGGAATGAGCAGTTCTTC
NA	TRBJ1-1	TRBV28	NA	CASSRQEETEAFF	TGTGCCAGCAGTCGACAGGAGGAAACTGAAGCTTTCTTT
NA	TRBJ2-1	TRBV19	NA	CASSIGRNNEQFF	TGTGCCAGTAGTATAGGGAGAAACAATGAGCAGTTCTTC